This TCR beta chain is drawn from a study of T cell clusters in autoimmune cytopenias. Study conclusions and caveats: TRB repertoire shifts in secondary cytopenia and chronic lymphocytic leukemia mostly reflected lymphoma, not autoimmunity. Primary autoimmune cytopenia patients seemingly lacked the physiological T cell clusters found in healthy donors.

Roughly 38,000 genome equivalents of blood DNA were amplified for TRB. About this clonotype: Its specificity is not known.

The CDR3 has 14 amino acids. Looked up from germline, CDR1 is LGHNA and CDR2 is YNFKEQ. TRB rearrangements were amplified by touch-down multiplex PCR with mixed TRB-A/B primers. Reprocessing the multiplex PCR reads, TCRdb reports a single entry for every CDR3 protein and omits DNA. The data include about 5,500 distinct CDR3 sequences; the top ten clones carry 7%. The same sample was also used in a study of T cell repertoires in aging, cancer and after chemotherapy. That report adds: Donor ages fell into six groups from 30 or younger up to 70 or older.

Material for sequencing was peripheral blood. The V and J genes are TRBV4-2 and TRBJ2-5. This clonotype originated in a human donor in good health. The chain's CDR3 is CASSQDTSRETQYF.